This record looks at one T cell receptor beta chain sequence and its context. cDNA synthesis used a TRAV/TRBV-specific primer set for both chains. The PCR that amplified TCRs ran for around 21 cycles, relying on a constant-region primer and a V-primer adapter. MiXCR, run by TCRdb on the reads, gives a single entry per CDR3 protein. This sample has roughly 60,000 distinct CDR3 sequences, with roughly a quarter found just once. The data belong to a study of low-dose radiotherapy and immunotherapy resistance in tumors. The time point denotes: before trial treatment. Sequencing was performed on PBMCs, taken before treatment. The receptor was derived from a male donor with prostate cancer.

Here the CDR3 DNA reads TGTGCCAGCAGTTCCCGGGACAGGGGATGGAACGAGCAGTACTTC. The encoded protein is CASSSRDRGWNEQYF. The chain uses TRBV27 and TRBJ2-7; the match to TRBD1 covers 10 bases. Germline CDR1 MNHEY, CDR2 SMNVEV (reference sequence). The CDR3 length is 15 residues. With V trimmed by 4 bases and J by 5 bases, 8 bases remained unmatched.